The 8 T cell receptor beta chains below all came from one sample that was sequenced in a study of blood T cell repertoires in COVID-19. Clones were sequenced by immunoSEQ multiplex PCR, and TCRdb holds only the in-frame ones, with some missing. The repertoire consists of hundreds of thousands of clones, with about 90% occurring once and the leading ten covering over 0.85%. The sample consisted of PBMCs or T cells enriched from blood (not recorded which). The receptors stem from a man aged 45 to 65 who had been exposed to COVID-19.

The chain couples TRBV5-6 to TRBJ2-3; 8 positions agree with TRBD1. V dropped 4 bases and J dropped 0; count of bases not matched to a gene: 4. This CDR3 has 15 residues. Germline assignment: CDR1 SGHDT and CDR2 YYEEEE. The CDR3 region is CASSAGTGSTDTQYF. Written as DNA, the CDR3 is TGTGCCAGCAGCGCCGGGACAGGTAGCACAGATACGCAGTATTTT.

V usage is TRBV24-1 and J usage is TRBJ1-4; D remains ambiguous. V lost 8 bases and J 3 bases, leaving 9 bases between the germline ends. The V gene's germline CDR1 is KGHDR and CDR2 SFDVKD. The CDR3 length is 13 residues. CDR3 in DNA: TGTGCCACCACACGCAGTCCTAATGAAAAACTGTTTTTT. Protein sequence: CATTRSPNEKLFF.

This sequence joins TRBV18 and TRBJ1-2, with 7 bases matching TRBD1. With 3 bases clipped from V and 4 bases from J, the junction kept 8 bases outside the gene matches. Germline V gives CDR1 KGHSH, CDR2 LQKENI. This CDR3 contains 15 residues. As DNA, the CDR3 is TGTGCCAGCTCACCGACAGGGAGTTCGGTCTATGGCTACACCTTC. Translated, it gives CASSPTGSSVYGYTF.

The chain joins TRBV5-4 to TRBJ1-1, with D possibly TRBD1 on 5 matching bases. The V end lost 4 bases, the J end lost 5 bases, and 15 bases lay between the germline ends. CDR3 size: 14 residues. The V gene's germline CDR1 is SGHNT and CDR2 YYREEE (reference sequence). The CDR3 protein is CASSPDTRETEAFF. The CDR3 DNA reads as TGTGCCAGCAGCCCGGACACTCGAGAAACTGAAGCTTTCTTT.

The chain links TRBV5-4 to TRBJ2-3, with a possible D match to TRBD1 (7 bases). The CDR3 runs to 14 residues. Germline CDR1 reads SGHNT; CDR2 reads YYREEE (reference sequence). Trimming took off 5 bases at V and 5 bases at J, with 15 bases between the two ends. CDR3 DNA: TGTGCCAGCAGTGCGGAGGGGGCTGAAGATACGCAGTATTTT. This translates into CASSAEGAEDTQYF.

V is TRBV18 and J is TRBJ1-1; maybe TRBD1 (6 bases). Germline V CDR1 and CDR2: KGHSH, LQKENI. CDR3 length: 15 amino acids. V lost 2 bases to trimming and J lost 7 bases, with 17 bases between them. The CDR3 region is CASSPTNREDGEAFF. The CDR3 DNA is TGTGCCAGCTCACCAACGAACAGGGAAGATGGTGAAGCTTTCTTT. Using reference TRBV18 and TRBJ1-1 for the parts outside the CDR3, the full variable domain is NAGVMQNPRHLVRRRGQEARLRCSPMKGHSHVYWYRQLPEEGLKFMVYLQKENIIDESGMPKERFSAEFPKEGPSILRIQQVVRGDSAAYFCASSPTNREDGEAFFGQGTRLTVV.

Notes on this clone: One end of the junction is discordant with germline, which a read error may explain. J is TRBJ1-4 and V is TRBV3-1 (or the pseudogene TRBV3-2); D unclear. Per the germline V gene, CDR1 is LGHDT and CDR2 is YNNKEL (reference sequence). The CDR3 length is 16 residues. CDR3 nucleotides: TGTGCCAGCAGCCAATTTAGGATTGCAACTAATGAAAAACTATTTTTT. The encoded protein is CASSQFRIATNEKLFF.

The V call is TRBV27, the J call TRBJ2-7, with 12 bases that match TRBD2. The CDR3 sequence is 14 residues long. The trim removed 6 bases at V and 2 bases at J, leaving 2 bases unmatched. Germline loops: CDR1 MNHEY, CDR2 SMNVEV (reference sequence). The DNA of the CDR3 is TGTGCCAGCAGCCTAGCGGGGGGGCCCTACGAGCAGTACTTC. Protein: CASSLAGGPYEQYF.